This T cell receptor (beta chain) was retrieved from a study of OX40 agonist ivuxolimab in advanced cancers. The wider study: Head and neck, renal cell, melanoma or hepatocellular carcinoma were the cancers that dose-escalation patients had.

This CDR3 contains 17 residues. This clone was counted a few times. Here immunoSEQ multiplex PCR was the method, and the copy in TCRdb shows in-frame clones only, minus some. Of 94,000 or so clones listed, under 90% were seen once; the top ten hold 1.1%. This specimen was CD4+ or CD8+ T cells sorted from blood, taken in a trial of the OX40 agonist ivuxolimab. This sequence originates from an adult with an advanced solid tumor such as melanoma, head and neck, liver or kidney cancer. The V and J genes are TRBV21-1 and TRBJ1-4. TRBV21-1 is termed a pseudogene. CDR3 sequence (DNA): TGTGCCAGCAGCAAACGGAGGGTTATAGAGGTATGTGAAAAACTGTTTTTT. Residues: CASSKRRVIEVCEKLFF.